This TCR beta chain was sequenced during a study of CD8 T cells in ankylosing spondylitis. Findings and caveats of the study: Seven to nine highly homologous variants formed a TCR beta motif that appeared characteristic of ankylosing spondylitis blood. There were earlier reports of some motif variants in reactive arthritis synovial fluid and blood. From matched ankylosing spondylitis synovial fluid, disease-linked clones were reportedly recovered at significantly enriched levels.

V lost 5 bases, J lost 7 bases, and 11 bases stayed unmatched. Germline CDR1 and CDR2: DFQATT and SNEGSKA (reference sequence). This CDR3 has 14 residues. Preparation of TCR beta libraries was done by quantitative 5'-RACE with molecular barcodes. MiXCR, applied by TCRdb to the 5' RACE reads, yields one record per CDR3 protein. The repertoire includes some 220,000 distinct CDR3 sequences, 8.2% of them detected once, and around 5.1% sits in the top ten. In its sample, this clonotype was seen many times. Its cognate antigen is unknown. What was sequenced was blood, either unsorted or a sorted T cell fraction (not recorded which). V usage is TRBV20-1 and J usage is TRBJ2-1; 7 bases match TRBD2. This clonotype was sampled from a female donor with ankylosing spondylitis or in good health (not recorded which). The CDR3 is CSAPTSRRVNEQFF. Written as DNA, the CDR3 is TGCAGTGCTCCGACTAGCCGGAGAGTTAATGAGCAGTTCTTC.